The clone carrying this T cell receptor (beta chain) was seen a single time. Its antigen is still unknown. The CDR3 consists of 13 residues. The data are from a study of shared clonotypes between healthy human individuals. General study points: Researchers found naive subsets generally carried larger estimated richness than memory subsets.

TCRdb's table, derived via immunoSEQ multiplex PCR, lists solely in-frame clones and lacks some. The sample includes about 1.1 million clones, 60% to 80% of them seen just once. V is TRBV21-1 and J is TRBJ1-4. TRBV21-1 is flagged as a pseudogene. The sequence was obtained from a man between 18 and 29 years old in good health. Some clones in this sample may be carry-over from other donors' samples. The material sequenced was memory CD4+ T cells from PBMCs. Described subset: CD45RA-negative fraction. As DNA, the CDR3 is TGTGCCACCGAAGGCGGGTCGGGAGAAAAACTGTTTTTT. Its translation: CATEGGSGEKLFF.